This is a list of T cell receptor beta chains from one sample in a study of T cell responses to AZD1222 COVID-19 vaccine. Generated by immunoSEQ multiplex PCR, the TCRdb table keeps only in-frame clones and is missing some. The repertoire includes over 150,000 clones, about nine tenths of them detected once, and roughly 6% sits in the top ten. This material consisted of peripheral blood, taken on day 0 of AZD1222 vaccination. These receptors came from an adult in good health. Each CDR3 is given with its conserved first and last residue. A D gene is named only where the DNA matches it firmly. Clone size is not always given. Where it is, it says once, few, many or a class for expanded clones.

j_call | clone_size | v_call | d_call | cdr3_aa | cdr3_nt
TRBJ2-7 | once | TRBV7-9 | . | CASSLPEAEQYF | TGTGCCAGCAGCTTGCCGGAGGCCGAGCAGTACTTC
TRBJ1-4 | . | TRBV15 | . | CATSRNRETNEKLFF | TGTGCCACCAGCAGAAACAGGGAAACTAATGAAAAACTGTTTTTT
TRBJ2-1 | . | TRBV5-1 | TRBD1 | CASSSSGGYNEQFF | TGCGCCAGCAGCTCGTCAGGGGGTTACAATGAGCAGTTCTTC
TRBJ2-3 | . | TRBV9 | . | CASSVQGLGADTQYF | TGTGCCAGCAGCGTACAGGGCCTAGGAGCAGATACGCAGTATTTT
TRBJ2-3 | once | TRBV5-1 | TRBD2 | CASSLALVGTSGRGGDTQYF | TGCGCCAGCAGCTTGGCCCTCGTCGGGACTAGCGGAAGGGGGGGAGATACGCAGTATTTT
TRBJ1-5 | few | TRBV19 | . | CASSIEGSGNQPQHF | TGTGCCAGTAGTATAGAAGGGTCGGGCAATCAGCCCCAGCATTTT
TRBJ2-5 | . | TRBV23-1 | TRBD2 | CASSQTGLAGQQETQYF | TGCGCCAGCAGTCAAACCGGACTAGCGGGACAACAAGAGACCCAGTACTTC
TRBJ2-7 | . | TRBV28 | . | CASSSGQLYEQYF | TGTGCCAGCAGTTCCGGACAGCTTTACGAGCAGTACTTC
TRBJ1-5 | . | TRBV19 | . | CASSIRGSEGSSPQHF | TGTGCCAGTAGTATAAGGGGGTCGGAGGGTAGTTCGCCCCAGCATTTT
TRBJ1-2 | . | TRBV11-2 | TRBD1 | CASSPPGTGYGYTF | TGTGCCAGCTCCCCTCCCGGGACAGGGTATGGCTACACCTTC
TRBJ1-2 | . | TRBV6-5 | . | CASSYSDNDPYGYTF | TGTGCCAGCAGTTACTCGGATAACGACCCCTATGGCTACACCTTC
TRBJ2-3 | . | TRBV2 | TRBD2 | CASTREAGATDTQYF | TGTGCCAGCACCAGGGAAGCGGGAGCCACAGATACGCAGTATTTT
TRBJ1-2 | once | TRBV5-6 | . | CASSWQGDGYTF | TGTGCCAGCAGCTGGCAGGGTGACGGCTACACCTTC
TRBJ2-3 | once | TRBV19 | TRBD2 | CASSRRLAGGPQDTQYF | TGTGCCAGTAGTAGAAGGTTAGCGGGGGGGCCCCAAGATACGCAGTATTTT
TRBJ2-1 | . | TRBV9 | TRBD2 | CASSVADSGFSYNEQFF | TGTGCCAGCAGCGTAGCGGATAGCGGGTTTTCCTACAATGAGCAGTTCTTC
TRBJ2-5 | . | TRBV10-3 | TRBD2 | CAISEGLAEYQETQYF | TGTGCCATCAGTGAGGGACTAGCGGAGTACCAAGAGACCCAGTACTTC
TRBJ2-5 | . | TRBV6-6 | . | CASGQVRETQYF | TGTGCCAGCGGGCAGGTGAGAGAGACCCAGTACTTC
TRBJ2-1 | . | TRBV30 | TRBD2 | CAWSLPGLAKSDEQFF | TGTGCCTGGAGCCTTCCGGGACTAGCGAAGTCAGATGAGCAGTTCTTC
TRBJ1-2 | . | TRBV19 | . | CASSMQGRFYGYTF | TGTGCCAGTAGTATGCAGGGGAGGTTCTATGGCTACACCTTC
TRBJ1-5 | . | TRBV9 | TRBD1 | CASSVGGGGNQPQHF | TGTGCCAGCAGCGTAGGAGGGGGCGGCAATCAGCCCCAGCATTTT
TRBJ2-7 | . | TRBV13 | . | CASSGVSYEQYF | TGTGCCAGCAGTGGCGTCAGCTACGAGCAGTACTTC
TRBJ2-1 | . | TRBV6-4 | . | CASSRDFLWDNEQFF | TGTGCCAGCAGCCGGGACTTCCTCTGGGACAATGAGCAGTTCTTC
TRBJ2-2 | few | TRBV5-1 | TRBD1 | CASVGQGALSPNTGELFF | TGCGCCAGCGTGGGACAGGGGGCCCTCTCTCCAAACACCGGGGAGCTGTTTTTT